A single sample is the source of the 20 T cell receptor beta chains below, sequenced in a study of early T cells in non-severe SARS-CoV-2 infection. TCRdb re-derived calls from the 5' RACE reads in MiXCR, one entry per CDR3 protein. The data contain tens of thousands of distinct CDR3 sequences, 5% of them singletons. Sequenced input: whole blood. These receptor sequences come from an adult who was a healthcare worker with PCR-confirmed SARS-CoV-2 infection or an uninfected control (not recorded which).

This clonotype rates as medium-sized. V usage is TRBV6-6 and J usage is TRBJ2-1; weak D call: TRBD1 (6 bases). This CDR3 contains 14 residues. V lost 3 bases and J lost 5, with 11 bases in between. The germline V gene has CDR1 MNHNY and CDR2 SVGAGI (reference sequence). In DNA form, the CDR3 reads TGTGCCAGCAGTTATCGACAGGTGGACAATGAGCAGTTCTTC. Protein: CASSYRQVDNEQFF.

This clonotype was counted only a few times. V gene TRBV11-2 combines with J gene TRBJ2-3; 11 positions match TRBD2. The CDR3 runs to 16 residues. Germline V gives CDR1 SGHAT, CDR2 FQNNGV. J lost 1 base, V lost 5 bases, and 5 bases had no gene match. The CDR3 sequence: CASSRGTSGGTDTQYF. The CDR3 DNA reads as TGTGCCAGCAGCCGAGGGACTAGCGGCGGCACAGATACGCAGTATTTT.

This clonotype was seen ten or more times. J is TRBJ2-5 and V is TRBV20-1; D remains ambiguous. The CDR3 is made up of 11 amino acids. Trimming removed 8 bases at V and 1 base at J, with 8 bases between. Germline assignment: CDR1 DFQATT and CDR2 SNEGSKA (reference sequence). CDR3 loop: CSTTVQETQYF. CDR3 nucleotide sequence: TGCAGTACAACAGTCCAAGAGACCCAGTACTTC.

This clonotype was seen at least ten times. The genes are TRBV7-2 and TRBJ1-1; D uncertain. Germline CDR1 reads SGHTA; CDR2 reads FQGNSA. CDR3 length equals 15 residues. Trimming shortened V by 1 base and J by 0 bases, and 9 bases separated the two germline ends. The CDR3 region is CASSLGLRLNTEAFF. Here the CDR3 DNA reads TGTGCCAGCAGCTTAGGTCTCAGGCTGAACACTGAAGCTTTCTTT.

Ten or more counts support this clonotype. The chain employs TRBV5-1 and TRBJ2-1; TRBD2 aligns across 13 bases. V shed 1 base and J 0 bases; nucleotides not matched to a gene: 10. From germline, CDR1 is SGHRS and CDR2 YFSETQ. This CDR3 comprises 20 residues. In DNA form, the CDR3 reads TGCGCCAGCAGCTTGAATCCGACTAGCGGGGGGAAAAGCTCCTACAATGAGCAGTTCTTC. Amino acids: CASSLNPTSGGKSSYNEQFF.

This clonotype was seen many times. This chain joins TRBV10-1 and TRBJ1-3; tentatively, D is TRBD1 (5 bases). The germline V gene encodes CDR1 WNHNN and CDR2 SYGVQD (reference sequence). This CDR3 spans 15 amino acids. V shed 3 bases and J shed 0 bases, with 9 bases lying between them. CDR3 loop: CASSDGTGSGNTIYF. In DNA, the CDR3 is TGCGCCAGCAGTGACGGGACCGGCTCTGGAAACACCATATATTTT.

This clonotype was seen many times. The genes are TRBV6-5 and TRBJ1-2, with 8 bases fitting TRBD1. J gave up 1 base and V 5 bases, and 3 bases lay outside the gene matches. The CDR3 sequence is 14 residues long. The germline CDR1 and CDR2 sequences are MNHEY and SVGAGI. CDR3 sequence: CASSRTGINYGYTF. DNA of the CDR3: TGTGCCAGCAGTCGGACAGGGATTAACTATGGCTACACCTTC.

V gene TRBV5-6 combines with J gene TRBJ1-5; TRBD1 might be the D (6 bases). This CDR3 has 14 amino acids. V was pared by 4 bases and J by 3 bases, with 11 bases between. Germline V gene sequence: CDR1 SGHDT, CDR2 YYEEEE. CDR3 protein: CASSPRTDNQPQHF. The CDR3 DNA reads TGTGCCAGCAGCCCAAGGACAGACAATCAGCCCCAGCATTTT. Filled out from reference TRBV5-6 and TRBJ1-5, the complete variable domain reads DAGVTQSPTHLIKTRGQQVTLRCSPKSGHDTVSWYQQALGQGPQFIFQYYEEEERQRGNFPDRFSGHQFPNYSSELNVNALLLGDSALYLCASSPRTDNQPQHFGDGTRLSIL.

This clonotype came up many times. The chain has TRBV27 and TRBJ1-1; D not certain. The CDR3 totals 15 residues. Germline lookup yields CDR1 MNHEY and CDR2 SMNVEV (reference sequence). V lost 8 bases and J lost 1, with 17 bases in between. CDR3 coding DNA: TGTGCCAGCCGTACTTCGGGTCTCCAGAACACTGAAGCTTTCTTT. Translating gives CASRTSGLQNTEAFF.

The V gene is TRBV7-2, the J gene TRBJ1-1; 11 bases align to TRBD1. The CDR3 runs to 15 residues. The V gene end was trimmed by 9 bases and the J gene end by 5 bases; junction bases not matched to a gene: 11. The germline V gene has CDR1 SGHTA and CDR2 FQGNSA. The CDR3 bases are TGTGCCAGTATTCCCCGGGACAGGGGGGTGACTGAAGCTTTCTTT. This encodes CASIPRDRGVTEAFF.

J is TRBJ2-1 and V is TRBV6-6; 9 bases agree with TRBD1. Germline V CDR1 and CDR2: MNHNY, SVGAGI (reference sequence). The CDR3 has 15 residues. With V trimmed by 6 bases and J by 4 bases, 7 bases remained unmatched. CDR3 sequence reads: CASSNPGQGYNEQFF. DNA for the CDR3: TGTGCCAGCAGCAATCCGGGACAGGGTTACAATGAGCAGTTCTTC.

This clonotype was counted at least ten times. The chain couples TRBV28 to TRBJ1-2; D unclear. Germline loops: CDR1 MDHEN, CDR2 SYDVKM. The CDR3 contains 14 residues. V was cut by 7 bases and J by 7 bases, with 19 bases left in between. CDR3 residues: CASKPLASLRGYTF. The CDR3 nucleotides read TGTGCCAGCAAACCCTTAGCTAGTCTGCGTGGCTACACCTTC.

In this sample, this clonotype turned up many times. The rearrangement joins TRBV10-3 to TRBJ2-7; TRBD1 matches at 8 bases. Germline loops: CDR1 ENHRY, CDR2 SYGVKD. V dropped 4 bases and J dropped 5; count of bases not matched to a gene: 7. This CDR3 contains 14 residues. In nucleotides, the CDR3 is TGTGCCATCAGTGGTGGGCAGGGGGCGGACGAGCAGTACTTC. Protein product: CAISGGQGADEQYF.

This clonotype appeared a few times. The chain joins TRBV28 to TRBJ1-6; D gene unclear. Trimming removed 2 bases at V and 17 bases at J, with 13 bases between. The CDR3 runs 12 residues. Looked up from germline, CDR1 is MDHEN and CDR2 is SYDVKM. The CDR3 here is CASSLTTRQVHF. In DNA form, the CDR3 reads TGTGCCAGCAGTTTAACTACCCGCCAGGTCCACTTT.

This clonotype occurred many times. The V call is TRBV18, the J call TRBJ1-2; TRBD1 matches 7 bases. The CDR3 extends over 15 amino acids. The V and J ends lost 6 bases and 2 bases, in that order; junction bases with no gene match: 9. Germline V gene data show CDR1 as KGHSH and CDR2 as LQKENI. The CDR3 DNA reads TGTGCCAGCTCCCCCGGGGCAGGGGGGAACTATGGCTACACCTTC. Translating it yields CASSPGAGGNYGYTF.

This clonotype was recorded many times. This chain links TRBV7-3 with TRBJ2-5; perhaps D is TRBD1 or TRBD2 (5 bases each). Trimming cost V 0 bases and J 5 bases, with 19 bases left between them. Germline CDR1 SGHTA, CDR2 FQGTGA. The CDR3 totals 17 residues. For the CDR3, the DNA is TGTGCCAGCAGCTTAACGGTTTGGGACCCATCCCCTGAGACCCAGTACTTC. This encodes CASSLTVWDPSPETQYF.

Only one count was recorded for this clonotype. This CDR3 is CASSEDRTITDTQYF. CDR3 coding DNA: TGCGCCAGCAGTGAAGACAGAACCATTACAGATACGCAGTATTTT. The rearrangement links TRBV10-2 to TRBJ2-3; tentative D call: TRBD1 (5 bases). This CDR3 is 15 amino acids long. Germline V gene sequence: CDR1 WSHSY, CDR2 SAAADI. V shed 3 bases and J shed 3 bases, with 13 bases lying between them.

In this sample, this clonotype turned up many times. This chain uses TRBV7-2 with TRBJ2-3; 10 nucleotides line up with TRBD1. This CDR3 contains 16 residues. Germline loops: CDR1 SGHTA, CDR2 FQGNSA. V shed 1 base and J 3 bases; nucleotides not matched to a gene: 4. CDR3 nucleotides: TGTGCCAGCAGCTTAGGGGTGGGACAGGGGACAGATACGCAGTATTTT. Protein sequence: CASSLGVGQGTDTQYF.

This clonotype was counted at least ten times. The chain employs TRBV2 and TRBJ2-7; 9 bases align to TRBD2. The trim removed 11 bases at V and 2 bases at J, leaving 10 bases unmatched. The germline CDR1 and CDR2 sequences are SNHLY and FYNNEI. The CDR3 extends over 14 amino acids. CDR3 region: CALTQRGATYEQYF. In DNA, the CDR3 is TGTGCCCTTACGCAGCGGGGGGCGACCTACGAGCAGTACTTC. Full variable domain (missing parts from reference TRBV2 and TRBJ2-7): EPEVTQTPSHQVTQMGQEVILRCVPISNHLYFYWYRQILGQKVEFLVSFYNNEISEKSEIFDDQFSVERPDGSNFTLKIRSTKLEDSAMYFCALTQRGATYEQYFGPGTRLTVT.

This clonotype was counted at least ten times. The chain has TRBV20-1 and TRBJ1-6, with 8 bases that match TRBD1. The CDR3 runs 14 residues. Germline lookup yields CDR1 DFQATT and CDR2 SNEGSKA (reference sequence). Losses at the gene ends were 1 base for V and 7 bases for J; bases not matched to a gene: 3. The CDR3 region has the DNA TGCAGTGCTAGAGGGCAGGGGGCAAATTCACCCCTCCACTTT. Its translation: CSARGQGANSPLHF.